Reported below is one TCR beta chain. Its specificity is unknown. Stable Graves' hyperthyroidism denoted no ophthalmopathy progression over 18 months. Orbital computed tomography and thyroid ultrasound, together with serum TRAb and thyroxine and clinical symptoms, were used for diagnoses. Unmatched junction bases numbered 10, after V lost 1 base and J lost 7 bases. Germline CDR1 and CDR2: KGHSH and LQKENI. The CDR3 extends over 17 amino acids. TCR beta CDR3 regions were amplified from RNA transcripts. During a first-round RT-PCR of the TCR CDR3, the HTBI primer set was used. TCRdb ran MiXCR on the multiplex PCR reads and lists one entry per CDR3 protein. The table records a few hundred thousand distinct CDR3 sequences, roughly 13% of them present only once. The source of the sample is a study of T cells in Graves' hyperthyroidism and ophthalmopathy. Study results and limitations: Blood shared most expanded thyroid clonotypes above 0.001. Ophthalmopathy was identified by the model a median 6.5 months ahead of onset.

This receptor was identified in a woman aged 18-29 years with Graves' hyperthyroidism. This chain joins TRBV18 and TRBJ2-7; 13 bases are shared with TRBD2. The sequencing input was blood. Written as DNA, the CDR3 is TGTGCCAGCTCACCACGAGAGCTGACTAGCGGGGGGTATGAGCAGTACTTC. This encodes CASSPRELTSGGYEQYF. Drawing the rest from reference TRBV18 and TRBJ2-7, the complete variable domain is NAGVMQNPRHLVRRRGQEARLRCSPMKGHSHVYWYRQLPEEGLKFMVYLQKENIIDESGMPKERFSAEFPKEGPSILRIQQVVRGDSAAYFCASSPRELTSGGYEQYFGPGTRLTVT.